A single sample gave rise to the 18 T cell receptor beta chains below, sequenced in a study of cytomegalovirus exposure and HLA in healthy donors (dated by TCRdb to the late 2010s). The method behind the library was the immunoSEQ multiplex PCR assay. For the multiplex PCR, a mixture combining 60 forward primers for TCR Vbeta segments and 13 reverse primers for TCR Jbeta segments was used. TCRdb limited this immuneACCESS table to in-frame rearrangements with V and J called. A share of clones is missing; checked studies link under half to unresolved V genes, and the rest is unexplained. The sample data list under 140,000 clones, and around 80% of these were observed just once. In total, the top ten clones hold around 5.9% of the sample. The specimen was PBMCs. The receptors shown here come from a man younger than 40 in good health and CMV-seropositive.

J is TRBJ2-7 and V is TRBV6-5; 7 bases fit TRBD2. CDR3 length: 14 residues. Germline values: CDR1 MNHEY, CDR2 SVGAGI. V gave up 2 bases and J gave up 8 bases; unmatched junction bases: 9. In DNA, the CDR3 is TGTGCCAGCAGTTACGACGGGGGGATAGGGCAGCAGTACTTC. Residues: CASSYDGGIGQQYF.

J is TRBJ2-5 and V is TRBV5-1, with 14 bases lining up with TRBD2. The germline V gene has CDR1 SGHRS and CDR2 YFSETQ. The CDR3 length is 16 residues. The trim removed 4 bases at V and 5 bases at J, leaving 7 bases unmatched. The CDR3 DNA reads as TGCGCCAGCAGCCGAGGGACTAGCGGGGGTCGGGAGACCCAGTACTTC. This encodes CASSRGTSGGRETQYF.

This sequence joins TRBV5-1 and TRBJ1-2, with TRBD1 matching over 9 bases. V trimming: 5 bases; J trimming: 2 bases; junction bases outside the gene matches: 4. Germline assignment: CDR1 SGHRS and CDR2 YFSETQ. This CDR3 is 14 amino acids long. The CDR3 bases are TGCGCCAGCAGTACAGACAGGGGGAACTATGGCTACACCTTC. This gives the protein CASSTDRGNYGYTF.

The gene calls are TRBV10-3 and TRBJ1-2; TRBD1 matches at 11 bases. Germline loops: CDR1 ENHRY, CDR2 SYGVKD. This CDR3 contains 15 residues. J was trimmed by 4 bases and V by 6 bases; bases with no gene match: 7. The CDR3 DNA is TGTGCCATCAGGGACAGGGACAGGGGGATCTATGGCTACACCTTC. Amino acids: CAIRDRDRGIYGYTF.

This clone is a singleton in its sample. V gene TRBV7-6 combines with J gene TRBJ2-5; D gene ambiguous. V was cut by 2 bases and J by 4 bases, with 5 bases left in between. The CDR3 consists of 12 residues. Germline values: CDR1 SGHVS, CDR2 FNYEAQ. The CDR3 region has the DNA TGTGCCAGCAGCTTATCATCAGAGACCCAGTACTTC. Its protein is CASSLSSETQYF.

The V gene is TRBV4-3, the J gene TRBJ2-3; maybe TRBD1 (5 bases). The length of the CDR3 is 14 residues. Germline CDR1 LGHNA, CDR2 YSLEER. With 1 base removed from V and 3 bases from J, the gap between germline ends came to 8 bases. CDR3 nucleotides: TGCGCCAGCAGCCAAGGGGGCCAGACAGATACGCAGTATTTT. Amino acids: CASSQGGQTDTQYF.

The chain recombines TRBV7-9 with TRBJ1-4; 8 nucleotides agree with TRBD1. The CDR3 covers 17 residues. Germline loops: CDR1 SEHNR, CDR2 FQNEAQ (reference sequence). Losses at the gene ends were 5 bases for V and 0 bases for J; bases not matched to a gene: 8. For the CDR3, the DNA is TGTGCCAGCAGCAAAAGACAGGGGCTAGCAACTAATGAAAAACTGTTTTTT. This gives the protein CASSKRQGLATNEKLFF.

The chain has TRBV19 and TRBJ1-2; possible D gene TRBD1, 6 bases. In germline, CDR1 is LNHDA, CDR2 SQIVND (reference sequence). The CDR3 loop spans 11 amino acids. The V end lost 7 bases, the J end lost 6 bases, and 9 bases lay between the germline ends. The CDR3: CASNHRDGYTF. In nucleotides, the CDR3 is TGTGCCAGTAATCACAGGGATGGCTACACCTTC.

This rearrangement joins TRBV2 to TRBJ1-1; 8 bases are a match to TRBD1. The V and J ends lost 5 bases and 6 bases, in that order; junction bases with no gene match: 5. Germline V gives CDR1 SNHLY, CDR2 FYNNEI. The CDR3 spans 13 residues. CDR3 in DNA: TGTGCCAGCAGTCGGGACAGGAATTCTGAAGCTTTCTTT. Translating it yields CASSRDRNSEAFF.

This sequence joins TRBV6-4 and TRBJ2-7; 8 nucleotides line up with TRBD1. There are 14 residues in the CDR3. The J segment lost 2 bases and the V segment lost 6 bases, leaving 6 bases of the junction unmatched. In germline, CDR1 is MRHNA, CDR2 SNTAGT. The CDR3 protein is CASRIKDRAYEQYF. In DNA, the CDR3 is TGTGCCAGCAGAATTAAGGACAGGGCCTACGAGCAGTACTTC.

The rearrangement joins TRBV5-4 to TRBJ2-7; D uncertain. The germline V gene has CDR1 SGHNT and CDR2 YYREEE (reference sequence). This CDR3 has 14 residues. Trimming removed 0 bases from V and 2 bases from J, with 9 bases in between. CDR3 bases: TGTGCCAGCAGCTTGGGGGCCTTAACCTACGAGCAGTACTTC. As protein: CASSLGALTYEQYF.

V gene TRBV27 combines with J gene TRBJ1-2; D perhaps matches TRBD1 (6 bases). Trimming stripped 3 bases from V and 3 bases from J, with 14 bases between. The length of the CDR3 is 15 residues. Germline-derived CDR1 and CDR2 are MNHEY and SMNVEV (reference sequence). The CDR3 DNA follows: TGTGCCAGCAGTTTGGTCCCAGGGGCCTACTATGGCTACACCTTC. Amino acids: CASSLVPGAYYGYTF.

This clone was seen more than once but under ten times. The rearrangement links TRBV6-5 to TRBJ2-7; 8 bases map to TRBD2. CDR1 MNHEY and CDR2 SVGAGI come from the germline V gene. J lost 4 bases, V lost 0 bases, and 5 bases had no gene match. The CDR3 covers 15 residues. The CDR3 DNA is TGTGCCAGCAGTTACTCTAGCGGGGAAATGTACGAGCAGTACTTC. This sequence encodes CASSYSSGEMYEQYF.

This chain links TRBV1 with TRBJ2-7; the table's D gene call, TRBD2, was not cross checked with the DNA. TRBV1 is a documented pseudogene. This CDR3 region has 15 residues. The CDR3 coding sequence is TGCACCAGCAGGCGTAGCGGGGGCTTCTCCTACGAGCAGTACTTC. It specifies CTSRRSGGFSYEQYF.

In this sample, this clone turned up once. The chain couples TRBV4-1 to TRBJ2-4, with TRBD2 identical over 9 bases. V lost 1 base to trimming and J lost 0 bases; unmatched junction nucleotides: 7. The CDR3 spans 18 residues. Germline CDR1 is MGHRA and CDR2 is YSYEKL. The CDR3 DNA is TGCGCCAGCAGCCAAGTGGCGACTAGCGGTGCAGCCAAAAACATTCAGTACTTC. The encoded protein is CASSQVATSGAAKNIQYF.

Concerning this clone: One end of the junction is discordant with germline, which a read error may explain. The V call is TRBV4-1, the J call TRBJ1-4; 7 bases match TRBD1. This CDR3 region has 15 residues. Germline-derived CDR1 and CDR2 are MGHRA and YSYEKL. The CDR3 sequence is CASSGGQLSGEKLFF. Here the CDR3 DNA reads TGTGCCAGCAGCGGGGGACAGTTGAGTGGTGAAAAACTGTTTTTT.

The rearrangement uses TRBV9 and TRBJ1-1; TRBD1 is a possible D gene (6 bases). Germline V gives CDR1 SGDLS, CDR2 YYNGEE. Trimming stripped 0 bases from V and 2 bases from J, with 14 bases between. The CDR3 length is 16 residues. This chain's CDR3 is CASSVETDRTNTEAFF. The DNA of the CDR3 is TGTGCCAGCAGCGTAGAGACCGACAGGACTAACACTGAAGCTTTCTTT.

The V gene is TRBV5-1, the J gene TRBJ1-5, with 9 positions matching TRBD1. With 4 bases clipped from V and 4 bases from J, the junction kept 6 bases outside the gene matches. CDR3 length: 15 amino acids. CDR1 SGHRS and CDR2 YFSETQ come from the germline V gene. The CDR3 coding sequence is TGCGCCAGCAGCCGGGACAGGGTTGGAAATCAGCCCCAGCATTTT. It is translated as CASSRDRVGNQPQHF. The entire variable domain, with the rest obtained from reference TRBV5-1 and TRBJ1-5, is as follows: KAGVTQTPRYLIKTRGQQVTLSCSPISGHRSVSWYQQTPGQGLQFLFEYFSETQRNKGNFPGRFSGRQFSNSRSEMNVSTLELGDSALYLCASSRDRVGNQPQHFGDGTRLSIL.